The clone carrying this T cell receptor beta chain showed up just a few times. This sample was taken from a study of blood T cell repertoires in COVID-19. Germline values: CDR1 KGHDR, CDR2 SFDVKD. V was shortened by 5 bases and J by 3 bases, with 9 bases between the two germline ends. CDR3 length: 14 amino acids. Generated by immunoSEQ multiplex PCR, the TCRdb table keeps only in-frame clones and is missing some. The table records some 150,000 clones, roughly three quarters of them present only once. The sequence was collected from a man in his 60s with acute or convalescent COVID-19. Sequencing input: peripheral blood. V is TRBV24-1 and J is TRBJ2-2; D call uncertain. CDR3 DNA sequence: TGTGCCACCAGTGGTACAGAGTACACCGGGGAGCTGTTTTTT. Its protein is CATSGTEYTGELFF.